Included here is one T cell receptor beta chain sequence, with context. These data belong to a study of PD-L1 blockade in urothelial cancer. Study summary: The study started patients on atezolizumab in the mid-2010s, giving 1,200 mg intravenously every 3 weeks.

Trimming pared 5 bases from V and 0 bases from J, leaving 17 bases between. Germline values: CDR1 SGHVS, CDR2 FQNEAQ. The CDR3 length is 17 residues. Data came from immunoSEQ multiplex PCR; TCRdb stores just in-frame clones and leaves some out. Of some 50,000 clones detected, 88% appear once; the ten largest clones hold less than 4%. Patients in the study were battling locally advanced or metastatic urothelial carcinoma. The sequenced sample was PBMCs, obtained around atezolizumab (anti-PD-L1) treatment. The rearrangement uses TRBV7-8 and TRBJ1-3; TRBD1 is a possible D gene (5 bases). The TCR originated in a man older than 75 with urothelial cancer. CDR3 sequence: CASSLGGGPSSGNTIYF. The CDR3 DNA is TGTGCCAGCAGCCTGGGGGGAGGCCCGAGCTCTGGAAACACCATATATTTT.